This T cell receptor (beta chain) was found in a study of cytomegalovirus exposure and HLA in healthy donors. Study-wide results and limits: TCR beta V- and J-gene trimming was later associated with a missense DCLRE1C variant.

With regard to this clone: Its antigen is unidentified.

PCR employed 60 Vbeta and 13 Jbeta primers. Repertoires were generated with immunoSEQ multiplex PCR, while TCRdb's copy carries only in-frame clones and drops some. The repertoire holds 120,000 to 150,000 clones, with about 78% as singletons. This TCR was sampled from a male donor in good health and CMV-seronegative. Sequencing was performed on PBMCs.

The CDR3 nucleotides are TGTGCCAGCTCACCACTAGCGGGGGGCACAGATACGCAGTATTTT. This translates into CASSPLAGGTDTQYF. The chain employs TRBV18 and TRBJ2-3; 9 positions agree with TRBD2. The V and J ends lost 1 base and 1 base, in that order; junction bases with no gene match: 0. The CDR3 is 15 residues long. Germline CDR1 and CDR2: KGHSH and LQKENI.